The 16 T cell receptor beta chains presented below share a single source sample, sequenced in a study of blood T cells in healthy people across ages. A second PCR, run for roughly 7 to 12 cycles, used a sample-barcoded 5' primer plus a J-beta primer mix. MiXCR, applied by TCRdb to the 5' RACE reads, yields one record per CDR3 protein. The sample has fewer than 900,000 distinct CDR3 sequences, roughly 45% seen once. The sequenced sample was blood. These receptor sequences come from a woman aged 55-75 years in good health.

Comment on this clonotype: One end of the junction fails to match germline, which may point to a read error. The CDR3 DNA reads TGTGCCAGCCAACTCGGGGAATCCTACAATGAGCAGTTTTTC. Amino acids: CASQLGESYNEQFF. The rearrangement links TRBV7-2 to TRBJ2-1; tentatively, D is TRBD2 (5 bases). This CDR3 has 14 residues. Germline values: CDR1 SGHTA, CDR2 FQGNSA. Combining the CDR3 with reference TRBV7-2 and TRBJ2-1 gives the whole variable domain GAGVSQSPSNKVTEKGKDVELRCDPISGHTALYWYRQSLGQGLEFLIYFQGNSAPDKSGLPSDRFSAERTGGSVSTLTIQRTQQEDSAVYLCASQLGESYNEQFFGPGTRLTVL.

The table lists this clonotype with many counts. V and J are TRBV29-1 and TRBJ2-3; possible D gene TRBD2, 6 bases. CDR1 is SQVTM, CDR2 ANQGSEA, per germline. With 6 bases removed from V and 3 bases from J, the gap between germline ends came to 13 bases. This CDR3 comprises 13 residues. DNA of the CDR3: TGCAGCGTGCGAGCGGGCTCAACAGATACGCAGTATTTT. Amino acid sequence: CSVRAGSTDTQYF.

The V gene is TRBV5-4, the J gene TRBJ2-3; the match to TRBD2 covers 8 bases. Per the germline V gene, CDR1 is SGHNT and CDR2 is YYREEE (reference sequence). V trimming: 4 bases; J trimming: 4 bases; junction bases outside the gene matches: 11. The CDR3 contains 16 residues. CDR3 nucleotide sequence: TGTGCCAGCAGCCTGACTAGCGCGGGGGCCCCAGATACGCAGTATTTT. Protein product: CASSLTSAGAPDTQYF.

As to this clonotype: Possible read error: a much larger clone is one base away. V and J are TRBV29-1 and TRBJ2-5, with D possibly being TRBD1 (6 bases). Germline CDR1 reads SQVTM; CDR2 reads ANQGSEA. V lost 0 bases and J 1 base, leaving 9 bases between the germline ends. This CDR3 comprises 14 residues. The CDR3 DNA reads TGCAGCGTTGAAGAGACAGGTGCCCAAGAGACCCAGTACTTC. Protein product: CSVEETGAQETQYF.

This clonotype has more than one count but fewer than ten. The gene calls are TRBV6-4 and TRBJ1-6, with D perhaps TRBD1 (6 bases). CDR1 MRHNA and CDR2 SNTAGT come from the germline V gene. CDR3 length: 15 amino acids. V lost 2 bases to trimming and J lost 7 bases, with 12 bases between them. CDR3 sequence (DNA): TGTGCCAGCAGTGACCTGGGGGGGGCCAATTCACCCCTCCACTTT. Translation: CASSDLGGANSPLHF.

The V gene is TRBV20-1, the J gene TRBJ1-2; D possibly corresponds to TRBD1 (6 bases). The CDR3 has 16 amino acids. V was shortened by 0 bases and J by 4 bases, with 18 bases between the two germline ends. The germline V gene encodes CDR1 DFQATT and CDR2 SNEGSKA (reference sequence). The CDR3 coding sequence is TGCAGTGCTAGAGACCCTCATACAGGGACCCGCTATGGCTACACCTTC. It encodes CSARDPHTGTRYGYTF.

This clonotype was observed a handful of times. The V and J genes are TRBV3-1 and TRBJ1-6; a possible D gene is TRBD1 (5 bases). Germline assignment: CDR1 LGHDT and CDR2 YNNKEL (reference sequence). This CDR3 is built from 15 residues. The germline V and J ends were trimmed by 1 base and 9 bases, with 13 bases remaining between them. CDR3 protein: CASSQAQGVISPLHF. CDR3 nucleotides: TGTGCCAGCAGCCAAGCGCAAGGGGTGATTTCACCCCTCCACTTT.

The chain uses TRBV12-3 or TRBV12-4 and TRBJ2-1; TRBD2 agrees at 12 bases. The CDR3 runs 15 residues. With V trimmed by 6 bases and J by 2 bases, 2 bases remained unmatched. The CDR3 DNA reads TGTGCCAGCAGGACTAGCGGGGGTGCCTACAATGAGCAGTTCTTC. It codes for CASRTSGGAYNEQFF.

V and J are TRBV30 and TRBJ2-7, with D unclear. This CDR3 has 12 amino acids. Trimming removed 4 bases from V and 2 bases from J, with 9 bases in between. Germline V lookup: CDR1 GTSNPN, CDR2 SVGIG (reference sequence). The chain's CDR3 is CAWKSLTYEQYF. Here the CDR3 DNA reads TGTGCCTGGAAGAGCCTGACCTACGAGCAGTACTTC.

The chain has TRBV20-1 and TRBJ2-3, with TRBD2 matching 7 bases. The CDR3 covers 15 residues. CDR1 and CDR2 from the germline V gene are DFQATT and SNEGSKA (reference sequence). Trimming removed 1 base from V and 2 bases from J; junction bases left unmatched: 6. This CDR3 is CSARVASGHTDTQYF. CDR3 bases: TGCAGTGCTAGAGTGGCTAGCGGCCACACAGATACGCAGTATTTT.

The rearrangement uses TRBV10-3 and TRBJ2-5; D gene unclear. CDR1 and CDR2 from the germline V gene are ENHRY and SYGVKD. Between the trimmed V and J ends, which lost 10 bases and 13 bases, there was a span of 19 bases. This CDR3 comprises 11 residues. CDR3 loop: CASRESYERYF. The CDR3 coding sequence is TGTGCCAGCAGAGAGTCCTACGAGCGGTACTTC.

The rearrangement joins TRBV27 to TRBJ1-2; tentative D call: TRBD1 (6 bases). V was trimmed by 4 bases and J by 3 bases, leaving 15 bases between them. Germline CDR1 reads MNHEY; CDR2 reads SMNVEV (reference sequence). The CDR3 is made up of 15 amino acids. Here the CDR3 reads CASSSSLAGDYGYTF. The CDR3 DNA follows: TGTGCCAGCAGTTCATCCTTGGCAGGGGACTATGGCTACACCTTC.

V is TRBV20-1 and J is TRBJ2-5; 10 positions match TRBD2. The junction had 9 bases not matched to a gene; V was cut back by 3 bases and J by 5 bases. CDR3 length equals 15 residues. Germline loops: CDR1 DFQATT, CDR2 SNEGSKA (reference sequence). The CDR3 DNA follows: TGCAGTGCTAGTGGGGCTAGCGGGAGAATTGAGACCCAGTACTTC. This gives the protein CSASGASGRIETQYF.

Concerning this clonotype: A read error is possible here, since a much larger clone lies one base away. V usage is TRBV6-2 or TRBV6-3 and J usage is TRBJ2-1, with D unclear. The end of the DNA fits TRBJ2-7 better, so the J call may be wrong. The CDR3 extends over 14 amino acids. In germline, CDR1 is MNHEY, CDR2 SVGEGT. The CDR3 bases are TGTGCCAGCATTCCCACCCCCTCCTACAATGAGCAGTACTTC. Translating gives CASIPTPSYNEQYF.

The CDR3 nucleotides are TGTGCCAGCAGTACCCGGGCTACCAATCAGCCCCAGCATTTT. It specifies CASSTRATNQPQHF. This chain joins TRBV12-3 or TRBV12-4 and TRBJ1-5; D is uncertain. Trimming removed 5 bases from V and 3 bases from J, with 11 bases in between. The CDR3 has 14 amino acids.

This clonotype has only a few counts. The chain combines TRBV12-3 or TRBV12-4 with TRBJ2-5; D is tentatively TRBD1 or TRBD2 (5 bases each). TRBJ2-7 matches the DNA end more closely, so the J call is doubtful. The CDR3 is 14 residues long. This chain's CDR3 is CASSPGLEGAEQYF. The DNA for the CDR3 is TGTGCCAGCAGTCCCGGACTGGAAGGGGCCGAGCAGTACTTC.